Presented here are 13 T cell receptor beta chains from one specimen sequenced in a study of blood T cell repertoires in COVID-19. Method: immunoSEQ multiplex PCR; TCRdb's copy keeps in-frame clones and lacks some. The table includes 160,000 or so clones, more than 85% detected once. Sequencing was done on a sample of peripheral blood. These receptors were obtained from a woman between 55 and 75 years old with COVID-19, enrolled during active disease.

This chain joins TRBV7-2 and TRBJ1-5; 7 bases are a match to TRBD1. The V and J ends lost 5 bases and 6 bases, in that order; junction bases with no gene match: 1. This CDR3 comprises 12 residues. Germline V CDR1 and CDR2: SGHTA, FQGNSA. DNA of the CDR3: TGTGCCAGCAGCGCAGGGGGTCAGCCCCAGCATTTT. Residues: CASSAGGQPQHF. The full variable domain, in which reference TRBV7-2 and TRBJ1-5 provide the parts outside the CDR3, is GAGVSQSPSNKVTEKGKDVELRCDPISGHTALYWYRQSLGQGLEFLIYFQGNSAPDKSGLPSDRFSAERTGGSVSTLTIQRTQQEDSAVYLCASSAGGQPQHFGDGTRLSIL.

This rearrangement joins TRBV7-2 to TRBJ2-1; D is unresolved. CDR1 is SGHTA and CDR2 is FQGNSA in the germline V gene. Between the trimmed V and J ends, which lost 7 bases and 0 bases, there was a span of 10 bases. This CDR3 has 14 residues. The DNA of the CDR3 is TGTGCCAGCACGAAACCTAGCTCCTACAATGAGCAGTTCTTC. Its translation is CASTKPSSYNEQFF. Combining the CDR3 with reference TRBV7-2 and TRBJ2-1 gives the whole variable domain GAGVSQSPSNKVTEKGKDVELRCDPISGHTALYWYRQSLGQGLEFLIYFQGNSAPDKSGLPSDRFSAERTGGSVSTLTIQRTQQEDSAVYLCASTKPSSYNEQFFGPGTRLTVL.

The rearrangement joins TRBV6-5 to TRBJ1-2; D gene ambiguous. The CDR3 consists of 13 residues. Trimming cost V 1 base and J 8 bases, with 11 bases left between them. The germline gives CDR1 MNHEY, CDR2 SVGAGI. The CDR3 nucleotides read TGTGCCAGCAGTTACTATCCGCAGTCAGGCTACACCTTC. Translating it yields CASSYYPQSGYTF.

The chain joins TRBV4-3 to TRBJ1-2, with 7 bases identical to TRBD1. Trimming removed 2 bases from V and 7 bases from J; junction bases left unmatched: 13. The germline V gene has CDR1 LGHNA and CDR2 YSLEER. The CDR3 has 16 residues. CDR3 bases: TGCGCCAGCAGCCAACGGGCTACAGGGGCATCAGGTGGCTACACCTTC. Encoded protein: CASSQRATGASGGYTF.

This rearrangement joins TRBV18 to TRBJ2-4, with 8 bases that match TRBD1. This CDR3 region has 15 residues. Germline V gives CDR1 KGHSH, CDR2 LQKENI. Unmatched junction bases numbered 4, after V lost 4 bases and J lost 2 bases. The CDR3 loop reads CASSRTGMTKNIQYF. The CDR3 DNA follows: TGTGCCAGCTCACGGACAGGGATGACCAAAAACATTCAGTACTTC.

The V gene is TRBV10-3, the J gene TRBJ1-2; 11 nucleotides align to TRBD1. This CDR3 comprises 16 residues. V shed 6 bases and J 3 bases; nucleotides not matched to a gene: 9. Germline lookup yields CDR1 ENHRY and CDR2 SYGVKD. The CDR3 region is CAIRAFGTGGDYGYTF. The CDR3 DNA reads as TGTGCCATCAGAGCCTTCGGGACAGGGGGTGACTATGGCTACACCTTC.

The genes are TRBV4-2 and TRBJ1-1, with 8 bases fitting TRBD1. V dropped 0 bases and J dropped 5; count of bases not matched to a gene: 2. Germline assignment: CDR1 LGHNA and CDR2 YNFKEQ. CDR3 length equals 14 residues. Here the CDR3 DNA reads TGTGCCAGCAGCCAAGATCGGGACAGGACTGAAGCTTTCTTT. Amino acid sequence: CASSQDRDRTEAFF.

The gene calls are TRBV6-2 or TRBV6-3 and TRBJ1-3; D is perhaps TRBD1 (5 bases). V lost 0 bases to trimming and J lost 0 bases, with 12 bases between them. The germline CDR1 and CDR2 sequences are MNHEY and SVGEGT. This CDR3 spans 17 amino acids. The chain's CDR3 is CASSYSGLRGSGNTIYF. CDR3 in DNA: TGTGCCAGCAGTTACTCTGGATTAAGGGGCTCTGGAAACACCATATATTTT.

V is TRBV4-3 and J is TRBJ1-6; D remains unclear. This CDR3 spans 15 amino acids. V was cut by 3 bases and J by 8 bases, with 14 bases left in between. Germline CDR1 is LGHNA and CDR2 is YSLEER. CDR3 sequence reads: CASSQMALLDSPLHF. The CDR3 DNA follows: TGCGCCAGCAGCCAGATGGCATTGTTGGATTCACCCCTCCACTTT.

Comment on this clone: Other DNA sequences in this sample translate to the same CDR3. V is TRBV11-2 and J is TRBJ1-1; no clear D gene. The CDR3 runs to 13 residues. Germline CDR1 reads SGHAT; CDR2 reads FQNNGV. The V gene lost 3 bases and the J gene lost 1 base, with 6 bases spanning the gap. This chain's CDR3 is CASSLAGNTEAFF. The DNA for the CDR3 is TGTGCCAGCAGCTTGGCAGGGAACACTGAAGCTTTCTTT.

The chain recombines TRBV4-1 with TRBJ1-5; 10 positions match TRBD1. V was clipped by 0 bases and J by 5 bases; unmatched bases: 4. Germline V lookup: CDR1 MGHRA, CDR2 YSYEKL. This CDR3 region has 16 residues. The DNA of the CDR3 is TGCGCCAGCAGCCAAGAGAGGGGGACAGGGGATCAGCCCCAGCATTTT. Residues: CASSQERGTGDQPQHF.

This clone was counted a single time. The CDR3 here is CASSQDAMNTEAFF. The DNA for the CDR3 is TGCGCCAGCAGCCAAGACGCGATGAACACTGAAGCTTTCTTT. This sequence joins TRBV4-3 and TRBJ1-1; D uncertain. This CDR3 spans 14 amino acids. Trimming removed 0 bases at V and 0 bases at J, with 5 bases between. Germline V gene data show CDR1 as LGHNA and CDR2 as YSLEER.

The V and J genes are TRBV19 and TRBJ1-3, with unresolved D. CDR3 length: 15 amino acids. The V end lost 4 bases, the J end lost 2 bases, and 12 bases lay between the germline ends. From germline, CDR1 is LNHDA and CDR2 SQIVND (reference sequence). The CDR3 loop is CASSTLLMPGNTIYF. For the CDR3, the DNA is TGTGCCAGTAGTACCCTATTGATGCCTGGAAACACCATATATTTT.